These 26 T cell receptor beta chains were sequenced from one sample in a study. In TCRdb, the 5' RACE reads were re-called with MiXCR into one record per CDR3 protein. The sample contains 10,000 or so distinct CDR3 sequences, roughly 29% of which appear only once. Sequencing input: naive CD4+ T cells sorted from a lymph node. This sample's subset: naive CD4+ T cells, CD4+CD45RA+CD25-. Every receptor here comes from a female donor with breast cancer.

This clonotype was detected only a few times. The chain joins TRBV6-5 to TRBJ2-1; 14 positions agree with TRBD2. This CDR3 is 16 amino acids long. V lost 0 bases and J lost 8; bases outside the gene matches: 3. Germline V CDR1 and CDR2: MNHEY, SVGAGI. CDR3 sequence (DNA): TGTGCCAGCAGTTACTCCCTGGGACTAGCGGGAGATGAGCAGTTCTTC. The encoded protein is CASSYSLGLAGDEQFF.

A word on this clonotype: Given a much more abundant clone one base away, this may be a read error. The DNA of the CDR3 is TGCGCCAGCGCTTCTCCCGGGGCCGCGACCGGGGAGCTGTTTTTT. Translation: CASASPGAATGELFF. The chain has TRBV5-1 and TRBJ2-2; the D gene could be TRBD1 or TRBD2 (5 bases each). CDR3 length: 15 amino acids. Germline CDR1 is SGHRS and CDR2 is YFSETQ. Trimming cost V 7 bases and J 5 bases, with 18 bases left between them.

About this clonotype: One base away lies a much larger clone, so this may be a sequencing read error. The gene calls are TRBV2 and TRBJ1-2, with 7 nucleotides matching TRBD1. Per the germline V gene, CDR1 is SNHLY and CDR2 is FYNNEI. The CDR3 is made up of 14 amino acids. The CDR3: CAGSGTETNYGYTF. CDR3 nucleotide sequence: TGTGCCGGCAGCGGGACAGAAACTAACTATGGCTACACCTTC.

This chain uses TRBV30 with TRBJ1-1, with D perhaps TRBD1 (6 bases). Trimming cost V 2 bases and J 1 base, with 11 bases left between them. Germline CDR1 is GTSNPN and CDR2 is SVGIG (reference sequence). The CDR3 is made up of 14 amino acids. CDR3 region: CAWSLTGPNTEAFF. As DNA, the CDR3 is TGTGCCTGGAGTCTTACAGGGCCGAACACTGAAGCTTTCTTT. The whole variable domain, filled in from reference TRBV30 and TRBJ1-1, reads SQTIHQWPATLVQPVGSPLSLECTVEGTSNPNLYWYRQAAGRGLQLLFYSVGIGQISSEVPQNLSASRPQDRQFILSSKKLLLSDSGFYLCAWSLTGPNTEAFFGQGTRLTVV.

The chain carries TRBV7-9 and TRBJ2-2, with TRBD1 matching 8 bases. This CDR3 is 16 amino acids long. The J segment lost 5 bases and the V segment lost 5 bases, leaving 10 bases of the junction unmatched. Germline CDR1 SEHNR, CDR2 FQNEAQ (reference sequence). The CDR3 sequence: CASSAQDRVGTGELFF. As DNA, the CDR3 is TGTGCCAGCAGCGCCCAGGACAGGGTAGGAACCGGGGAGCTGTTTTTT. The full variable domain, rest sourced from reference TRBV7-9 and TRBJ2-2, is DTGVSQNPRHKITKRGQNVTFRCDPISEHNRLYWYRQTLGQGPEFLTYFQNEAQLEKSRLLSDRFSAERPKGSFSTLEIQRTEQGDSAMYLCASSAQDRVGTGELFFGEGSRLTVL.

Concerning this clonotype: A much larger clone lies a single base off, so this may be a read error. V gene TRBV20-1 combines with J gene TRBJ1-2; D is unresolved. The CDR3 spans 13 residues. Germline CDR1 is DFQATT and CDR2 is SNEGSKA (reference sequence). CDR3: CSARWQDNCGYTF. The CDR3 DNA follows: TGCAGTGCTAGGTGGCAAGACAACTGTGGCTACACCTTC.

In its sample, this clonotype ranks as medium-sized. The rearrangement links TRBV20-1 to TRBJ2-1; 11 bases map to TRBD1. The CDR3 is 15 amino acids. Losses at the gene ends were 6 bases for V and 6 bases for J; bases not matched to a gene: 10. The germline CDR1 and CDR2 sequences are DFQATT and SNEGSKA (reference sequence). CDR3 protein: CSASFRDRGSNEQFF. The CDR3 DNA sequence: TGCAGTGCCTCTTTCCGGGACAGGGGGTCCAATGAGCAGTTCTTC.

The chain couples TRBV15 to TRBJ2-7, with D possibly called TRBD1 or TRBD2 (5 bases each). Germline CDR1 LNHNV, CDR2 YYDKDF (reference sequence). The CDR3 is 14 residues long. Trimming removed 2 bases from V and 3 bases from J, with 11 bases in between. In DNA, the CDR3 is TGTGCCACCAGCAGATCGGGACCAGGCTACGAGCAGTACTTC. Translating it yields CATSRSGPGYEQYF. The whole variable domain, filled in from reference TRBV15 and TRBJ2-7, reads DAMVIQNPRYQVTQFGKPVTLSCSQTLNHNVMYWYQQKSSQAPKLLFHYYDKDFNNEADTPDNFQSRRPNTSFCFLDIRSPGLGDTAMYLCATSRSGPGYEQYFGPGTRLTVT.

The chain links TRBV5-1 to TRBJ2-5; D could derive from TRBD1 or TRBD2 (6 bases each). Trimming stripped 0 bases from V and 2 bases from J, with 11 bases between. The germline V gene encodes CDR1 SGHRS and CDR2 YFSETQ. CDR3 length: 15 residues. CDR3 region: CASSLERGVQETQYF. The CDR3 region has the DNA TGCGCCAGCAGCTTGGAGAGGGGGGTACAAGAGACCCAGTACTTC.

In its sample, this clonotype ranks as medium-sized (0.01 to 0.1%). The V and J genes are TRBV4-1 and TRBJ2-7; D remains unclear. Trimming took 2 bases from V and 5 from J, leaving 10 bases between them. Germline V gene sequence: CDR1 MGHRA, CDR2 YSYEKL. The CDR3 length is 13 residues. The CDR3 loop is CASSQQGSDEQYF. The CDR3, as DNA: TGCGCCAGCAGCCAACAAGGTTCAGACGAGCAGTACTTC.

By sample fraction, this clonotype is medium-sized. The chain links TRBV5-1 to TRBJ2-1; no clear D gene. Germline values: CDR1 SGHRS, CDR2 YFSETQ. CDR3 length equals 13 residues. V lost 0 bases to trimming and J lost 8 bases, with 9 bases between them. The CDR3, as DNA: TGCGCCAGCAGCTTGGTGTTAGACGATGAGCAGTTCTTC. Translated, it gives CASSLVLDDEQFF.

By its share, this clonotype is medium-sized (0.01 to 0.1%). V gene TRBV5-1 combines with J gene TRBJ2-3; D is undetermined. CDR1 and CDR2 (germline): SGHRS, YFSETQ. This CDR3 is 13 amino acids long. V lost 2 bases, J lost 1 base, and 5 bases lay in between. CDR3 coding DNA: TGCGCCAGCAGCTTTCGCGGCACAGATACGCAGTATTTT. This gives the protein CASSFRGTDTQYF.

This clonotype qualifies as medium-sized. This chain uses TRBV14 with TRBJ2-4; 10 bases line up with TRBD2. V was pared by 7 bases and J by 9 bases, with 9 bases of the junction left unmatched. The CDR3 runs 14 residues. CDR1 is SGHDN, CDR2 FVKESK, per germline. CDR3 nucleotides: TGTGCCAGCAAAAGCGGGAGGGCCCGAGGCATTCAGTACTTC. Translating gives CASKSGRARGIQYF.

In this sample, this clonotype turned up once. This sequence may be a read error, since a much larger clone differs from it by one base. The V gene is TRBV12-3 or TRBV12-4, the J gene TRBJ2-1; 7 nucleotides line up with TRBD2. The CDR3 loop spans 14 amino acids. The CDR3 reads CASSVTSQNNGQFF. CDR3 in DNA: TGTGCCAGCAGTGTGACTAGCCAAAACAATGGGCAGTTCTTC.

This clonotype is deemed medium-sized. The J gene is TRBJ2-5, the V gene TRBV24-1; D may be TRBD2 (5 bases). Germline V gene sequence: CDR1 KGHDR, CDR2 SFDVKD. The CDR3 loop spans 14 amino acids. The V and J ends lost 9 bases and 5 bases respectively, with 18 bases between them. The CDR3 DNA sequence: TGTGCCACCGGCGGAGGTTCCCTTTGGGAGACCCAGTACTTC. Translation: CATGGGSLWETQYF.

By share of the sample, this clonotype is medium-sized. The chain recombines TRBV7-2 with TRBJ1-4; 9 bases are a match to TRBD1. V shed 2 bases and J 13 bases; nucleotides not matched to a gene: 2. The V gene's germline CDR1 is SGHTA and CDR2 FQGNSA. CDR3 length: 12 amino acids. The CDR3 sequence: CASSLPTGGLFF. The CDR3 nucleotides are TGTGCCAGCAGCTTACCGACAGGGGGACTGTTTTTT. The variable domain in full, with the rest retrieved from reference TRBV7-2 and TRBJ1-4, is GAGVSQSPSNKVTEKGKDVELRCDPISGHTALYWYRQSLGQGLEFLIYFQGNSAPDKSGLPSDRFSAERTGGSVSTLTIQRTQQEDSAVYLCASSLPTGGLFFGSGTQLSVL.

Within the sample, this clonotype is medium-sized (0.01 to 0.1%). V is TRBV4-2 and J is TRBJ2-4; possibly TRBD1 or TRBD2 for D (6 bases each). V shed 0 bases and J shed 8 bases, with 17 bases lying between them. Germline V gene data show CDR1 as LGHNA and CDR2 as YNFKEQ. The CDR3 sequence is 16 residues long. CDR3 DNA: TGTGCCAGCAGCCAAGATGTCTACGGGGGCGTGGACATTCAGTACTTC. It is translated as CASSQDVYGGVDIQYF.

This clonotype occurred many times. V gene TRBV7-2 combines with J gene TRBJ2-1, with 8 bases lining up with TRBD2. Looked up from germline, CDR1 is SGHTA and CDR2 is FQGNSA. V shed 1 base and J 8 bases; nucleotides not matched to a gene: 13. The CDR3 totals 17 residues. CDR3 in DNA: TGTGCCAGCAGCTTAGGGACGGGAGGGCCACAAAGCGATGAGCAGTTCTTC. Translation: CASSLGTGGPQSDEQFF.

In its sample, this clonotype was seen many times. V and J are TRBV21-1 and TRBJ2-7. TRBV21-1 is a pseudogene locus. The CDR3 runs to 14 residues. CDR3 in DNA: TGTGCCAGCAGTAAGGACCAGGTGTCCTACGAGCAGTACTTC. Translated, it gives CASSKDQVSYEQYF.

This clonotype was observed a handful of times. The CDR3 DNA reads TGTGCCACCAGCAGAGGACAGGTCGCCGGGGAGCTGTTTTTT. It encodes CATSRGQVAGELFF. This chain uses TRBV15 with TRBJ2-2, with D perhaps TRBD1 (6 bases). V was shortened by 1 base and J by 6 bases, with 9 bases between the two germline ends. CDR1 LNHNV and CDR2 YYDKDF come from the germline V gene (reference sequence). The CDR3 is 14 residues long. Filled out from reference TRBV15 and TRBJ2-2, the complete variable domain reads DAMVIQNPRYQVTQFGKPVTLSCSQTLNHNVMYWYQQKSSQAPKLLFHYYDKDFNNEADTPDNFQSRRPNTSFCFLDIRSPGLGDTAMYLCATSRGQVAGELFFGEGSRLTVL.

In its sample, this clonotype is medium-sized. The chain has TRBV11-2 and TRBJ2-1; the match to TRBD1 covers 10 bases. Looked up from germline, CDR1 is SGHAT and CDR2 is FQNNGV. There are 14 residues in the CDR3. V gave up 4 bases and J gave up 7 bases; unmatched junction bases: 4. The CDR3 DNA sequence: TGTGCCAGCAGCTCCCGGGACAGGGGAAATGAGCAGTTCTTC. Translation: CASSSRDRGNEQFF.

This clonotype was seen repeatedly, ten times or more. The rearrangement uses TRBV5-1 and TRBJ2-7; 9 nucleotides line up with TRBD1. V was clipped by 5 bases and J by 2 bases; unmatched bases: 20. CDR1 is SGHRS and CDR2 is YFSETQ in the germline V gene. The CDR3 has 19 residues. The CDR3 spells CASRLDRGFAGGPPYEQYF. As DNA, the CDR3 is TGCGCCAGCAGGCTTGACAGGGGGTTTGCCGGGGGTCCCCCCTACGAGCAGTACTTC.

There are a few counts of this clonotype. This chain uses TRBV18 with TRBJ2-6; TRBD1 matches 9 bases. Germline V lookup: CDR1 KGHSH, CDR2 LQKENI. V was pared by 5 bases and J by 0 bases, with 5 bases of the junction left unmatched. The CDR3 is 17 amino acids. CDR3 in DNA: TGTGCCAGCTCAAAGACAGGGGGTGGCTCTGGGGCCAACGTCCTGACTTTC. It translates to CASSKTGGGSGANVLTF.

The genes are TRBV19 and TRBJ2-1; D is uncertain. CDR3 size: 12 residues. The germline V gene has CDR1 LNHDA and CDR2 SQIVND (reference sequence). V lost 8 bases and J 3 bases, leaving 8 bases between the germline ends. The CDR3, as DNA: TGTGCCAGTGCGGCAGGCTACAATGAGCAGTTCTTC. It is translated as CASAAGYNEQFF. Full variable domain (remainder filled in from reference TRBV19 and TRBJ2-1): DGGITQSPKYLFRKEGQNVTLSCEQNLNHDAMYWYRQDPGQGLRLIYYSQIVNDFQKGDIAEGYSVSREKKESFPLTVTSAQKNPTAFYLCASAAGYNEQFFGPGTRLTVL.

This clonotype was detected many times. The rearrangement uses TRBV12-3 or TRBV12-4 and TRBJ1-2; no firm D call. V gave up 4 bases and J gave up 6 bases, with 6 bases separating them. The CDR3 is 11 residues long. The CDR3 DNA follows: TGTGCCAGCAGTTACGGGGATGGCTACACCTTC. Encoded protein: CASSYGDGYTF.

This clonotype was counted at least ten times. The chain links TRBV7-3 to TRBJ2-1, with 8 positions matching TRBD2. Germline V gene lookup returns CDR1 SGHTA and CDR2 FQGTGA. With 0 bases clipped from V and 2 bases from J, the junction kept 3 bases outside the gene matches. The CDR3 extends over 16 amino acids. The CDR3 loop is CASSLTSGRPYNEQFF. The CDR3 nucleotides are TGTGCCAGCAGCTTAACCAGCGGGAGACCCTACAATGAGCAGTTCTTC. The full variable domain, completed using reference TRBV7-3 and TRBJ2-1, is GAGVSQTPSNKVTEKGKYVELRCDPISGHTALYWYRQSLGQGPEFLIYFQGTGAADDSGLPNDRFFAVRPEGSVSTLKIQRTERGDSAVYLCASSLTSGRPYNEQFFGPGTRLTVL.